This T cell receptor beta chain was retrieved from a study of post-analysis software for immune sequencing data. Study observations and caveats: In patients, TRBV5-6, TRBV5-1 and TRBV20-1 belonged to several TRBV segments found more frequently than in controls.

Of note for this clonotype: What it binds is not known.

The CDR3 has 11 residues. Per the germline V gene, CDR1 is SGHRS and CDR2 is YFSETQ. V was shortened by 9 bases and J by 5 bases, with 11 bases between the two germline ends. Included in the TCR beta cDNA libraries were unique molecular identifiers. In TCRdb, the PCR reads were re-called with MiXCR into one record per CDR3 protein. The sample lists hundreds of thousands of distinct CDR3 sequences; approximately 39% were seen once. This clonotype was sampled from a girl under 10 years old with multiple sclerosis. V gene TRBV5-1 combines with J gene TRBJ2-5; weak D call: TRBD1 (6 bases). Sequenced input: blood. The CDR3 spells CANRVRETQYF. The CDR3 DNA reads TGCGCCAACAGGGTTCGTGAGACCCAGTACTTC.